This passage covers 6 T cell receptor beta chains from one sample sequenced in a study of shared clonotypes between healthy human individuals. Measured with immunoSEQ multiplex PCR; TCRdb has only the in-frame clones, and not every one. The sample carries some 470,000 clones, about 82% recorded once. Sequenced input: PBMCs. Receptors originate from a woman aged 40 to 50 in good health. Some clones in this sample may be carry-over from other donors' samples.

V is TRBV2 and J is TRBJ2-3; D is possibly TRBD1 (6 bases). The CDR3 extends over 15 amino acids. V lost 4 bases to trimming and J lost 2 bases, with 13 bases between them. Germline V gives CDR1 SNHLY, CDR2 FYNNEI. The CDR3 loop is CASSVLQGITDTQYF. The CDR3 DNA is TGTGCCAGCAGTGTTCTTCAGGGGATCACAGATACGCAGTATTTT.

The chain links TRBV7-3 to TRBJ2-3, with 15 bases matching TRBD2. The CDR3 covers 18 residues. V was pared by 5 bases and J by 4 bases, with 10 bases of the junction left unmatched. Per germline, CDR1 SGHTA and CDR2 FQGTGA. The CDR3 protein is CASSPSGLAGGSPDTQYF. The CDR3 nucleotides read TGTGCCAGCAGCCCCTCTGGACTAGCGGGAGGGTCCCCAGATACGCAGTATTTT.

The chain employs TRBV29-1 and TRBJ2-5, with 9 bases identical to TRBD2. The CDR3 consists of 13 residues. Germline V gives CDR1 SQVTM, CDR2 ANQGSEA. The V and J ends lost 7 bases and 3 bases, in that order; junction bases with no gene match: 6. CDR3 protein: CSAGTSRKETQYF. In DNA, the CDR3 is TGCAGCGCCGGGACTAGCAGGAAAGAGACCCAGTACTTC.

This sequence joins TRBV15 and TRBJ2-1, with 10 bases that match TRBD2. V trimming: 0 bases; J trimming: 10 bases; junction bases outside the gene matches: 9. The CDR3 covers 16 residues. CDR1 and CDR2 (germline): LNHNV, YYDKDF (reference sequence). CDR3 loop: CATSRDGTSGIREQFF. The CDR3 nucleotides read TGTGCCACCAGCAGAGATGGAACTAGCGGGATTCGGGAGCAGTTCTTC.

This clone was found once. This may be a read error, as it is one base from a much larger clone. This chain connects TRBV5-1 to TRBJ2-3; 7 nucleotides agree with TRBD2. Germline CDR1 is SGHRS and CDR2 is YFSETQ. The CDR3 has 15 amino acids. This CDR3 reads CTSRRSGESADTQYF. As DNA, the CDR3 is TGCACCAGCAGACGCAGCGGGGAGTCCGCAGATACGCAGTATTTT.

The CDR3 DNA is TGCGCCAGCAGCTTGAAACTAGCGGGAGTGGGTGACAATGAGCAGTTCTTC. The encoded protein is CASSLKLAGVGDNEQFF. V and J are TRBV5-1 and TRBJ2-1; 11 bases fit TRBD2. The CDR3 totals 17 residues. Germline V lookup: CDR1 SGHRS, CDR2 YFSETQ. V shed 1 base, J shed 5 bases, and the junction held 8 bases outside the gene matches.